This T cell receptor (beta chain) is from a study of blood T cell repertoires in COVID-19. Whole-study context: Samples came from the United States, Italy and Spain, spanning acute and convalescent COVID-19. T cells, B-cell-depleted T cells, or PBMCs supplied cDNA or gDNA.

The V end was cut by 1 base, the J end by 6 bases, with 18 bases between. This CDR3 contains 16 residues. CDR1 and CDR2 from the germline V gene are SGHDT and YYEEEE. Methods used by the authors: Reference gene primers were amplified, and this amplification served to estimate nucleated cell counts. TCRdb keeps only in-frame clones here, not all; method: immunoSEQ multiplex PCR. V and J calls and clone size are as listed in that table; D and trimming were resolved from the DNA. The sample lists approximately 170,000 clones; 84% were seen once. The receptor was derived from a man between 65 and 79 years old with active or convalescent COVID-19. This sequence joins TRBV5-6 and TRBJ2-3; perhaps TRBD2 as D (7 bases). The sequencing input was peripheral blood. This chain's CDR3 is CASSLRGGLLWDTQYF. CDR3 coding DNA: TGTGCCAGCAGCTTGAGGGGGGGCCTACTATGGGATACGCAGTATTTT.